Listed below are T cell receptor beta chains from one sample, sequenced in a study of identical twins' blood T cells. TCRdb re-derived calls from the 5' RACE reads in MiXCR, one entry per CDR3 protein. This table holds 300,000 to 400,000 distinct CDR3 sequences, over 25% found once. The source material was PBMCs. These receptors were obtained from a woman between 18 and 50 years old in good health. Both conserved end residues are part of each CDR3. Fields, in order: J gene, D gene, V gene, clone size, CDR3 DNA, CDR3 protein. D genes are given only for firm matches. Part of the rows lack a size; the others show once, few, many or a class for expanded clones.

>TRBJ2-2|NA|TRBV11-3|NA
TGTGCCAGCAGCTTAGGCAACGGGGAGCTGTTTTTT
CASSLGNGELFF
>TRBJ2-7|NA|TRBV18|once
TGTGCCAGCTCACCACCGGGAAGACTCTACGAGCAGTACTTC
CASSPPGRLYEQYF
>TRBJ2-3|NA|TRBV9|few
TGTGCCAGCAGTCAGTTCGACCGGCTAGGGGATACGCAGTATTTT
CASSQFDRLGDTQYF
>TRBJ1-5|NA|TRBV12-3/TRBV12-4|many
TGTGCCAGCAGTTTCCAGGAGCTTGTGGGCAATCAGCCCCAGCATTTT
CASSFQELVGNQPQHF
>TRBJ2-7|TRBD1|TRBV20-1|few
TGCAGTGCCGGGGACAGTCTCTACGAGCAGTACTTC
CSAGDSLYEQYF
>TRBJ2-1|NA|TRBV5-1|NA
TGCGCCAGCTGCTTTATCGTGGACAATGAGCAGTTCTTC
CASCFIVDNEQFF
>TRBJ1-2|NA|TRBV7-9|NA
TGTGCCAGCAGCTTAGGTTTTGAGGTTCGCGGCTACACCTTC
CASSLGFEVRGYTF
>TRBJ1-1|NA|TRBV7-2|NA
TGTGCCAGCAGCTCCTACAGAGAGAACACTGAAGCTTTCTTT
CASSSYRENTEAFF
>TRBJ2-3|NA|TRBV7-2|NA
TGTGCCAGCAGCTTTTCGAATTTCTATGGGGCTAGCACAGATACGCAGTATTTT
CASSFSNFYGASTDTQYF
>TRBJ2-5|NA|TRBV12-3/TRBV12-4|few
TGTGCCAGCAGTTTTTCGGGAACCCAGTACTTC
CASSFSGTQYF
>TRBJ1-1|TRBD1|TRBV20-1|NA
TGCAGTGCTGACAGGGCCGGCACTGAAGCTTTCTTT
CSADRAGTEAFF
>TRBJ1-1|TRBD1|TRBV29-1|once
TGCAGCGTGGTGGGACAGGGTACCTCTGAAGCTTTCTTT
CSVVGQGTSEAFF
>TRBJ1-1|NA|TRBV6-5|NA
TGTGCCAGCAGTCCCTGCGACAGGTTGGTTGCTGAAGCTTTCTTT
CASSPCDRLVAEAFF
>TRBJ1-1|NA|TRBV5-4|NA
TGTGCCAGCAGCTTGGCGCAGGAGAACACTGAAGCTTTCTTT
CASSLAQENTEAFF
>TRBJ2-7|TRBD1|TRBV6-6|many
TGTGCCAGCAGTACAGGACAGGGGGCCGGCGAGCAGTACTTC
CASSTGQGAGEQYF
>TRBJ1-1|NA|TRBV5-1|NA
TGCGCCAGCAGCATCCAAGGCCCAGGGGCGTGGACTGAAGCTTTCTTT
CASSIQGPGAWTEAFF
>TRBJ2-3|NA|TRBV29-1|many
TGCAGCGTTGTTGGTGGCAGCACAGATACGCAGTATTTT
CSVVGGSTDTQYF
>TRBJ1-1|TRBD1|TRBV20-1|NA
TGCAGTGCTTCAAACAGGGGTCCTGGTGTTGAAGCTTTCTTT
CSASNRGPGVEAFF
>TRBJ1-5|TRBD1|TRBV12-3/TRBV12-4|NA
TGTGCCAGCAGTTTAAGGGGGCCGCAGTCGTACAATCAGCCCCAGCATTTT
CASSLRGPQSYNQPQHF
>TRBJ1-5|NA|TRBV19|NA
TGTGCCAGTAGTACCTACCTCGGGGATCCCCCTAATCAGCCCCAGCATTTT
CASSTYLGDPPNQPQHF
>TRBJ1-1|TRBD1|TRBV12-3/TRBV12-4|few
TGTGCCAGCACCCTGGACAGGGCAATTGGTGAAGCTTTCTTT
CASTLDRAIGEAFF
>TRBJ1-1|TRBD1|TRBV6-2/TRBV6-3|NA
TGTGCCAGCAGTTACACGGGACAGCTTGAAGCTTTCTTT
CASSYTGQLEAFF
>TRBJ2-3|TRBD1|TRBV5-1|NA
TGCGCCAGCAGCCCGCGACCGGGACAGGGGTGGACAGATACGCAGTATTTT
CASSPRPGQGWTDTQYF
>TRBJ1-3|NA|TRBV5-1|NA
TGCGCCAGCAGCTTGGGGACAGTGGATGGAAACACCATATATTTT
CASSLGTVDGNTIYF
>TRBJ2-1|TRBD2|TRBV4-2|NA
TGTGCCAGCAGCCAAGGCGCGACTAGCGGGAACAATGAGCAGTTCTTC
CASSQGATSGNNEQFF
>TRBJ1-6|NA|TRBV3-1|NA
TGTGCCAGCAGCCGCAATGAGCCACGACCCCTCCACTTT
CASSRNEPRPLHF
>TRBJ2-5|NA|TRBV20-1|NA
TGCAGTGCCGTTCGGGCTAGCCCAGAGACCCAGTACTTC
CSAVRASPETQYF
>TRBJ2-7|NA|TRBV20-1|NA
TGCAGTGCTAGTAAAAACGACTACGAGCAGTACTTC
CSASKNDYEQYF
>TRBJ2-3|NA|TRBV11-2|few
TGTGCCAGCAGCCAAGAACCGGGACCTAGCACAGATACGCAGTATTTT
CASSQEPGPSTDTQYF
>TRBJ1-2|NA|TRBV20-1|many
TGCAGTGCTCCGACGGTCTATGGCTACACCTTC
CSAPTVYGYTF
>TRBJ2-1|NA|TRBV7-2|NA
TGTGCCAGCAGCCCCGGGACTCGGAGCTCCTACAATGAGCAGTTCTTC
CASSPGTRSSYNEQFF
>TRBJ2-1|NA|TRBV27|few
TGTGCCAGCAGTTTATTCAGAAACAATGAGCAGTTCTTC
CASSLFRNNEQFF
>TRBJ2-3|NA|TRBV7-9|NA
TGTGCCAGCAGCTCACTGGTTAAACATTCAGATACGCAGTATTTT
CASSSLVKHSDTQYF
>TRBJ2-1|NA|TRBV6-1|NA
TGTGCCAGCAGTGAATTCGGTGGGAGCTCCTACAATGAGCAGTTCTTC
CASSEFGGSSYNEQFF
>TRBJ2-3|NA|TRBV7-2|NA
TGTGCCAGCACCCGGGGACTGGCATACACAGATACGCAGTATTTT
CASTRGLAYTDTQYF
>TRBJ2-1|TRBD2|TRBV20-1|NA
TGCAGTGCGGTACCCACTAGCGGGAGTATCTCCTACAATGAGCAGTTCTTC
CSAVPTSGSISYNEQFF
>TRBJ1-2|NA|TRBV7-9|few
TGTGCCAGCAGCCCCGGGACGGATGGCTACACCTTC
CASSPGTDGYTF
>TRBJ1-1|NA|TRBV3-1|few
TGTGCCAGCAGCCATCGGGGAGAGGGCACTGAAGCTTTCTTT
CASSHRGEGTEAFF
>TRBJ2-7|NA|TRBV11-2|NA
TGTGCCAGCAGACAAACGGGGGTCTCCTACGAGCAGTACTTC
CASRQTGVSYEQYF
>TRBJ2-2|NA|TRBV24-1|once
TGTGCCACCAGTGACCAACGCATAGAACCGGGCGCCGGGGAGCTGTTTTTT
CATSDQRIEPGAGELFF
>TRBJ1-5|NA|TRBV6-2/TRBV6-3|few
TGTGCCAGCAGAGAGGGCGGGACCAGCAATCAGCCCCAGCATTTT
CASREGGTSNQPQHF
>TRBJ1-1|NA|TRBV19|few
TGTGCCAGTAGTATGTCTCGAAACACTGAAGCTTTCTTT
CASSMSRNTEAFF
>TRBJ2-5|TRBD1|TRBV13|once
TGTGCCAGCAGCTCGGACAGGGATTTCGAGACCCAGTACTTC
CASSSDRDFETQYF
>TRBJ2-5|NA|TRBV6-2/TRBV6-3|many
TGTGCCAGCAGTGACTACAAGGTCGAGCAAGAGACCCAGTACTTC
CASSDYKVEQETQYF
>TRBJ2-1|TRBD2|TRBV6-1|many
TGTGCCAGCAGTGAACAGGGACTAGCGGTCTACAATGAGCAGTTCTTC
CASSEQGLAVYNEQFF
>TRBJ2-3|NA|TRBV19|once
TGTGCCGGTAGTATATCCCGTCCTAGCACAGATACGCAGTATTTT
CAGSISRPSTDTQYF
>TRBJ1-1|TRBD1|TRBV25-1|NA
TGTGCCAGCAGCCCCCCCGGGACAGGGTACCACACTGAAGCTTTCTTT
CASSPPGTGYHTEAFF
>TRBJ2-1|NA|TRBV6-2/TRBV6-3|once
TGTGCCAGCAACACCCTGAGGGCCAATGAGCAGTTCTTC
CASNTLRANEQFF
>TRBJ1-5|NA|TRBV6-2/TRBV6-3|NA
TGTGCCAGCAGTTACTCATCGACAGGCGGTGGCAATCAGCCCCAGCATTTT
CASSYSSTGGGNQPQHF
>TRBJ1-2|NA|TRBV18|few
TGTGCCAGCTCATCGAAGGAGGAAAGTTACTATGGCTACACCTTC
CASSSKEESYYGYTF
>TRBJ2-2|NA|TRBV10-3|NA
TGTACCACCACTTTACATGAGTCGAACACCGGGGAGCTGTTTTTT
CTTTLHESNTGELFF
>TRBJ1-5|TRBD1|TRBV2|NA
TGTGCCAGCAGTGAAGAGACAGGGGGCAATCAGCCCCAGCATTTT
CASSEETGGNQPQHF
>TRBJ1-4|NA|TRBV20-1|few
TGCAGTGGTGGCCCGGTGGATGAAAAACTGTTTTTT
CSGGPVDEKLFF
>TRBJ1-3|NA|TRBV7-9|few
TGTGCCAGCAGCCCCACGTGGGGAAACTCTGGAAACACCATATATTTT
CASSPTWGNSGNTIYF
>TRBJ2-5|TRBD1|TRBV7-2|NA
TGTGCCAGCAACAGGAACAGGGGAAAAGAGACCCAGTACTTC
CASNRNRGKETQYF
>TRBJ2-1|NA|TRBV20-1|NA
TGCAGTGCCTTAGACCCTTACAATGAGCAGTTCTTC
CSALDPYNEQFF
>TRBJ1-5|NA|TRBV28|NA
TGTGCCACCATCATACCGGGGACACACCAGCCCCAGCATTTT
CATIIPGTHQPQHF